A single sample is the source of the 31 T cell receptor beta chains below, sequenced in a study of T cells in localized non-small cell lung cancer. Sequencing was performed with immunoSEQ multiplex PCR; in TCRdb, only in-frame clones are kept and a portion is missing. The data hold 50,000 or so clones, with around 82% observed a single time. Here the sequenced sample was PBMCs, taken before any cancer treatment. These receptor sequences come from a woman aged 35 to 75 with stage II lung adenocarcinoma.

This clone was picked up a small number of times. The chain uses TRBV28 and TRBJ1-5; 9 bases match TRBD1. CDR3 length: 11 amino acids. From germline, CDR1 is MDHEN and CDR2 SYDVKM. V was pared by 6 bases and J by 15 bases, with 6 bases of the junction left unmatched. This CDR3 is CASSRGQGSHF. In nucleotides, the CDR3 is TGTGCCAGCAGCCGGGGACAGGGCTCGCATTTT.

This chain uses TRBV11-2 with TRBJ2-7, with 8 bases identical to TRBD2. The V and J ends lost 0 bases and 5 bases, in that order; junction bases with no gene match: 6. The CDR3 has 15 residues. Germline values: CDR1 SGHAT, CDR2 FQNNGV. CDR3 sequence: CASSLEAGDGNEQYF. The CDR3 DNA is TGTGCCAGCAGCTTAGAAGCGGGGGATGGTAACGAGCAGTACTTC. The full variable domain, its missing parts supplied by reference TRBV11-2 and TRBJ2-7, is EAGVAQSPRYKIIEKRQSVAFWCNPISGHATLYWYQQILGQGPKLLIQFQNNGVVDDSQLPKDRFSAERLKGVDSTLKIQPAKLEDSAVYLCASSLEAGDGNEQYFGPGTRLTVT.

The rearrangement links TRBV7-3 to TRBJ2-2, with D uncertain. The CDR3 has 13 amino acids. The V gene lost 5 bases and the J gene lost 1 base, with 5 bases spanning the gap. The germline V gene has CDR1 SGHTA and CDR2 FQGTGA. The DNA of the CDR3 is TGTGCCAGCAGCAAAATGAACACCGGGGAGCTGTTTTTT. Protein sequence: CASSKMNTGELFF.

The V and J genes are TRBV14 and TRBJ2-7; tentatively, D is TRBD1 or TRBD2 (5 bases each). Trimming shortened V by 4 bases and J by 5 bases, and 12 bases separated the two germline ends. The CDR3 sequence is 13 residues long. CDR1 and CDR2 from the germline V gene are SGHDN and FVKESK. The DNA of the CDR3 is TGTGCCAGCAGCCCCCTTAGAGGGGACGAGCAGTACTTC. Translating gives CASSPLRGDEQYF.

This chain joins TRBV9 and TRBJ2-1; D might be TRBD1 (5 bases). Germline V gene lookup returns CDR1 SGDLS and CDR2 YYNGEE. V was clipped by 0 bases and J by 2 bases, with 9 bases between them. There are 15 residues in the CDR3. The CDR3 spells CASSVEGVPYNEQFF. CDR3 bases: TGTGCCAGCAGCGTAGAAGGGGTCCCCTACAATGAGCAGTTCTTC.

The chain recombines TRBV5-1 with TRBJ1-6; perhaps TRBD1 as D (5 bases). The CDR3 is 14 amino acids. CDR1 is SGHRS and CDR2 is YFSETQ in the germline V gene. Trimming took off 0 bases at V and 9 bases at J, with 10 bases between the two ends. The CDR3 region is CASSLAETVSPLHF. CDR3 bases: TGCGCCAGCAGCTTGGCCGAGACAGTTTCACCCCTCCACTTT.

The J gene is TRBJ1-2, the V gene TRBV6-5; 12 bases are a match to TRBD1. J lost 8 bases, V lost 6 bases, and 4 bases had no gene match. The CDR3 spans 13 residues. Germline CDR1 reads MNHEY; CDR2 reads SVGAGI. The CDR3 nucleotides read TGTGCCAGCAGGGGACAGGGGGCGGACGGCTACACCTTC. Encoded protein: CASRGQGADGYTF.

In regard to this clone: One end of the junction does not line up with germline, which may come from a read error. CDR3 bases: TGTGCTAGCAGCTTAGACCGTAGGAGTGAAGCTTTCTTT. Amino acid sequence: CASSLDRRSEAFF. The chain combines TRBV7-7 with TRBJ1-1; D not certain. The CDR3 spans 13 residues. In germline, CDR1 is SSHAT, CDR2 FNYEAQ (reference sequence).

The chain recombines TRBV9 with TRBJ1-1; 8 bases match TRBD1. The germline V gene encodes CDR1 SGDLS and CDR2 YYNGEE. This CDR3 has 14 residues. The V segment lost 4 bases and the J segment 1 base; nucleotides outside the gene matches: 3. The CDR3 loop is CASSSGQANTEAFF. The CDR3 DNA sequence: TGTGCCAGCAGCTCGGGACAGGCGAACACTGAAGCTTTCTTT.

The V call is TRBV4-1, the J call TRBJ2-1; 7 bases are a match to TRBD2. The germline CDR1 and CDR2 sequences are MGHRA and YSYEKL. This CDR3 region has 14 residues. Trimming at V came to 1 base and at J to 9 bases, leaving 6 bases not matched to a gene. The CDR3 region has the DNA TGCGCCAGCAGCCAAGTGGGGGGGACGGTTGAGCAGTTCTTC. Translated, it gives CASSQVGGTVEQFF.

This clone was observed a few times. The chain combines TRBV19 with TRBJ1-5, with D possibly matching TRBD1 (6 bases). From germline, CDR1 is LNHDA and CDR2 SQIVND (reference sequence). Trimming took off 1 base at V and 3 bases at J, with 7 bases between the two ends. This CDR3 has 14 residues. The CDR3 reads CASSIGTVNQPQHF. The CDR3 bases are TGTGCCAGTAGTATAGGGACAGTCAATCAGCCCCAGCATTTT.

V and J are TRBV18 and TRBJ2-6; D may be TRBD1 (6 bases). V was shortened by 2 bases and J by 0 bases, with 14 bases between the two germline ends. Looked up from germline, CDR1 is KGHSH and CDR2 is LQKENI. The CDR3 is 18 residues long. CDR3 nucleotides: TGTGCCAGCTCACCAGGGGGCAATCTGGGCTCTGGGGCCAACGTCCTGACTTTC. It codes for CASSPGGNLGSGANVLTF. The full variable domain, with the rest looked up from reference TRBV18 and TRBJ2-6, is NAGVMQNPRHLVRRRGQEARLRCSPMKGHSHVYWYRQLPEEGLKFMVYLQKENIIDESGMPKERFSAEFPKEGPSILRIQQVVRGDSAAYFCASSPGGNLGSGANVLTFGAGSRLTVL.

The CDR3 loop reads CSVEAGTNYVSTF. CDR3 DNA: TGCAGCGTTGAAGCTGGGACAAACTATGTGTCCACCTTC. This chain links TRBV29-1 with TRBJ1-2, with a weak D call TRBD1 (6 bases). Germline V gene lookup returns CDR1 SQVTM and CDR2 ANQGSEA. The CDR3 is 13 amino acids. Trimming left V 1 base short and J 13 bases short, with 19 bases between.

The chain carries TRBV7-2 and TRBJ1-4; D is possibly TRBD1 (6 bases). The CDR3 has 17 residues. Germline values: CDR1 SGHTA, CDR2 FQGNSA. V shed 2 bases and J shed 0 bases, with 13 bases lying between them. The DNA of the CDR3 is TGTGCCAGCAGCTTATGGGGGACATCTGCAACTAATGAAAAACTGTTTTTT. It encodes CASSLWGTSATNEKLFF.

The chain uses TRBV5-1 and TRBJ2-2, with 7 positions matching TRBD1. The CDR3 runs 15 residues. The junction had 3 bases not matched to a gene; V was cut back by 4 bases and J by 0 bases. Germline assignment: CDR1 SGHRS and CDR2 YFSETQ. CDR3 in amino acids: CASSTGQANTGELFF. The CDR3 coding sequence is TGCGCCAGCAGCACAGGACAGGCGAACACCGGGGAGCTGTTTTTT.

This rearrangement joins TRBV7-2 to TRBJ1-2; D unresolved. There are 13 residues in the CDR3. The germline gives CDR1 SGHTA, CDR2 FQGNSA. Trimming cost V 7 bases and J 7 bases, with 16 bases left between them. The CDR3 here is CASNGQLISGYTF. Here the CDR3 DNA reads TGTGCCAGCAACGGTCAACTGATCTCTGGCTACACCTTC.

This rearrangement joins TRBV6-6 to TRBJ1-5; D ambiguous. Trimming stripped 3 bases from V and 0 bases from J, with 12 bases between. The V gene's germline CDR1 is MNHNY and CDR2 SVGAGI (reference sequence). The CDR3 has 16 amino acids. The CDR3 spells CASSYVGVYSNQPQHF. CDR3 coding DNA: TGTGCCAGCAGTTATGTCGGGGTTTATAGCAATCAGCCCCAGCATTTT.

The chain links TRBV9 to TRBJ2-2; TRBD1 agrees at 10 bases. The CDR3 runs to 15 residues. Trimming removed 3 bases from V and 8 bases from J; junction bases left unmatched: 7. CDR1 and CDR2 from the germline V gene are SGDLS and YYNGEE. The CDR3 region has the DNA TGTGCCAGCAGCGGGGCGACAGGGGGCTATGGGGAGCTGTTTTTT. Translated, it gives CASSGATGGYGELFF.

The chain employs TRBV6-5 and TRBJ1-2; no definite D call. Between the trimmed V and J ends, which lost 2 bases and 8 bases, there was a span of 12 bases. Germline V gene sequence: CDR1 MNHEY, CDR2 SVGAGI. The CDR3 has 13 amino acids. The CDR3 nucleotides are TGTGCCAGCAGTTACGGGTCCCAAGAGGGCTACACCTTC. This codes for CASSYGSQEGYTF.

The rearrangement joins TRBV19 to TRBJ2-2; maybe TRBD1 (5 bases). V was pared by 3 bases and J by 7 bases, with 15 bases between. The CDR3 runs 15 residues. CDR1 is LNHDA and CDR2 is SQIVND in the germline V gene (reference sequence). Here the CDR3 reads CASSIPGSGLGELFF. DNA for the CDR3: TGTGCCAGTAGTATCCCAGGGTCCGGTCTCGGGGAGCTGTTTTTT.

This clone showed up just a few times. This chain connects TRBV18 to TRBJ2-1, with D unresolved. Trimming removed 1 base at V and 0 bases at J, with 4 bases between. This CDR3 comprises 14 residues. The germline V gene has CDR1 KGHSH and CDR2 LQKENI. The CDR3: CASSPLDSYNEQFF. The CDR3 DNA sequence: TGTGCCAGCTCACCACTTGACTCCTACAATGAGCAGTTCTTC.

V is TRBV4-1 and J is TRBJ1-4; D not resolved. Trimming left V 2 bases short and J 7 bases short, with 11 bases between. Germline V gene lookup returns CDR1 MGHRA and CDR2 YSYEKL. The CDR3 loop spans 14 amino acids. CDR3 DNA sequence: TGCGCCAGCAGCCAAAGCGTCGGTGGTGAAAAACTGTTTTTT. Residues: CASSQSVGGEKLFF.

The V gene is TRBV7-2, the J gene TRBJ1-1; no clear D gene. The germline gives CDR1 SGHTA, CDR2 FQGNSA. Trimming pared 2 bases from V and 0 bases from J, leaving 7 bases between. The CDR3 extends over 14 amino acids. CDR3 loop: CASSLSGMNTEAFF. DNA of the CDR3: TGTGCCAGCAGCTTAAGCGGCATGAACACTGAAGCTTTCTTT.

The chain combines TRBV7-8 with TRBJ2-7, with TRBD1 matching 7 bases. V was clipped by 1 base and J by 1 base; unmatched bases: 4. This CDR3 is built from 15 residues. Germline CDR1 reads SGHVS; CDR2 reads FQNEAQ. CDR3 region: CASSLDTGVSYEQYF. The CDR3 bases are TGTGCCAGCAGCTTAGATACAGGGGTGTCCTACGAGCAGTACTTC.

J is TRBJ1-4 and V is TRBV28; 9 bases fit TRBD1. V shed 6 bases, J shed 6 bases, and the junction held 11 bases outside the gene matches. Germline V gives CDR1 MDHEN, CDR2 SYDVKM. The CDR3 is made up of 16 amino acids. CDR3 in DNA: TGTGCCAGCAGCCGTACCGGTTACAGGGGGCATGAAAAACTGTTTTTT. Protein sequence: CASSRTGYRGHEKLFF.

The chain links TRBV5-4 to TRBJ1-2; TRBD1 might be the D (6 bases). The germline V gene has CDR1 SGHNT and CDR2 YYREEE (reference sequence). The V end was cut by 4 bases, the J end by 2 bases, with 15 bases between. The CDR3 consists of 15 residues. CDR3 bases: TGTGCCAGCAGCGCAATTACAGGGAGGAACTATGGCTACACCTTC. Encoded protein: CASSAITGRNYGYTF.

This clone was counted a single time. DNA of the CDR3: TGTGCCAGTAGTATAGCCGTCGGCCTCTGGGATGGCTACACCTTC. It encodes CASSIAVGLWDGYTF. V is TRBV19 and J is TRBJ1-2; no definite D call. Germline CDR1 and CDR2: LNHDA and SQIVND (reference sequence). CDR3 size: 15 residues. Trimming took 1 base from V and 6 from J, leaving 15 bases between them.

The rearrangement joins TRBV29-1 to TRBJ2-5; D uncertain. Trimming cost V 4 bases and J 5 bases, with 11 bases left between them. CDR3 length equals 12 residues. Germline V lookup: CDR1 SQVTM, CDR2 ANQGSEA. The CDR3 sequence is CSVVVAGETQYF. In nucleotides, the CDR3 is TGCAGCGTTGTCGTAGCCGGGGAGACCCAGTACTTC.

The J gene is TRBJ1-5, the V gene TRBV5-1; possibly TRBD1 for D (5 bases). The CDR3 spans 13 residues. The ends were cut back, 3 bases at V and 4 bases at J, with 8 bases in the middle. Per germline, CDR1 SGHRS and CDR2 YFSETQ. CDR3 sequence reads: CASSWEGNQPQHF. The CDR3 bases are TGCGCCAGCAGCTGGGAGGGGAATCAGCCCCAGCATTTT.

The chain employs TRBV6-6 and TRBJ2-3, with D possibly TRBD1 on 6 matching bases. Trimming took 5 bases from V and 0 from J, leaving 12 bases between them. CDR1 and CDR2 (germline): MNHNY, SVGAGI (reference sequence). The CDR3 has 15 residues. DNA for the CDR3: TGTGCCAGCAGTCTCAGGGGAGATAGCACAGATACGCAGTATTTT. Protein sequence: CASSLRGDSTDTQYF.

The gene calls are TRBV4-1 and TRBJ2-7; D is undetermined. Germline loops: CDR1 MGHRA, CDR2 YSYEKL. V was shortened by 4 bases and J by 0 bases, with 7 bases between the two germline ends. The CDR3 sequence is 13 residues long. The chain's CDR3 is CASSLLGSYEQYF. The CDR3 DNA follows: TGCGCCAGCAGCCTCCTAGGCTCCTACGAGCAGTACTTC.